This entry concerns a single T cell receptor (beta chain). The sample is drawn from a study of shared clonotypes between healthy human individuals. The CDR3 is 17 amino acids. Germline V CDR1 and CDR2: MGHRA, YSYEKL. V gave up 5 bases and J gave up 5 bases, with 24 bases separating them. Study processing details: Filtering differed because ImmunoSEQ produced junction-only sequences that carried no quality scores. The table came from immunoSEQ multiplex PCR; TCRdb's copy has only in-frame clones and leaves some out. V, J and clone size reflect that table, while D and trimming were determined from the DNA. Altogether over 300,000 clones are present, around nine tenths being singletons, with the ten largest covering roughly 16%.

What was sequenced was memory CD8+ T cells sorted from blood. As to subset: CD45RO+ cells pooled with CCR7-negative TemRA cells. The receptor's source is a young man in good health. This chain uses TRBV4-1 with TRBJ2-5; D is uncertain. CDR3 coding DNA: TGCGCCAGCAGCGGAGAAGAGCAGACCTCCTTCAGTGAGACCCAGTACTTC. This codes for CASSGEEQTSFSETQYF.